Sequencing of this T cell receptor (beta chain) was carried out in a study of OX40 agonist ivuxolimab in advanced cancers. The CDR3 covers 13 residues. Trimming took off 7 bases at V and 4 bases at J, with 14 bases between the two ends. Germline V gene sequence: CDR1 SGDLS, CDR2 YYNGEE. This table comes from immunoSEQ multiplex PCR, and its TCRdb copy is limited to in-frame clones, with some not included. The sample shows about 66,000 clones, less than 90% of them seen only once. The chain combines TRBV9 with TRBJ1-1; D is possibly TRBD1 (5 bases). Sequences were derived from CD4+ or CD8+ T cells sorted from blood, sampled in a trial of the OX40 agonist ivuxolimab. The receptor comes from an adult with an advanced solid tumor such as melanoma, head and neck, liver or kidney cancer. CDR3 in amino acids: CASAYQGSTEAFF. CDR3 sequence (DNA): TGTGCCAGCGCATACCAGGGTAGCACTGAAGCTTTCTTT.